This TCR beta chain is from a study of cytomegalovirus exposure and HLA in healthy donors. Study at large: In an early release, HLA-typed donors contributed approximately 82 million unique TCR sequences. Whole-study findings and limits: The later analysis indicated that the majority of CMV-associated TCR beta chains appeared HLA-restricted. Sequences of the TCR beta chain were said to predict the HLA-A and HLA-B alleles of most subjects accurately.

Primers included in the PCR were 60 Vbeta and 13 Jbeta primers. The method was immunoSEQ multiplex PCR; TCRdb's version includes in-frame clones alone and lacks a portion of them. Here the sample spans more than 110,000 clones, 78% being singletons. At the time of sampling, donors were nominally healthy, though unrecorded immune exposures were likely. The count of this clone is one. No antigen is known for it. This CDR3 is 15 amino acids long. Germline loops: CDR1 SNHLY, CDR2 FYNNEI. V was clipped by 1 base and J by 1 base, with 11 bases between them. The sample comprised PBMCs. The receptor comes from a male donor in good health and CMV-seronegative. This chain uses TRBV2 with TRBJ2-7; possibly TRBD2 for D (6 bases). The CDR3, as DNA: TGTGCCAGCAGTGAAGGGGCGGGGAAGTCCTACGAGCAGTACTTC. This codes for CASSEGAGKSYEQYF. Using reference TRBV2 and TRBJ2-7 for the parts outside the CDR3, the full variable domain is EPEVTQTPSHQVTQMGQEVILRCVPISNHLYFYWYRQILGQKVEFLVSFYNNEISEKSEIFDDQFSVERPDGSNFTLKIRSTKLEDSAMYFCASSEGAGKSYEQYFGPGTRLTVT.